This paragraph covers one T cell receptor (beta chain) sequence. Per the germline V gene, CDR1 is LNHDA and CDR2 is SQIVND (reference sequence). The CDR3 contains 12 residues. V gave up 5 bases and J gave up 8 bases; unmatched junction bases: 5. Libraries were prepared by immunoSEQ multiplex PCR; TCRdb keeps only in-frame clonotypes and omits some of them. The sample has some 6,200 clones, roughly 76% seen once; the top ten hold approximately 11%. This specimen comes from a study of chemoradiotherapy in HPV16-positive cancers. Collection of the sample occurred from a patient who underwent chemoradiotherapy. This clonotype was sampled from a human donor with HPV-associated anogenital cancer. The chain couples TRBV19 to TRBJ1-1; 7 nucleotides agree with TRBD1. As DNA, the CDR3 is TGTGCCAGTAGTTCCCGACAGGGAGAAGCTTTCTTT. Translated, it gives CASSSRQGEAFF.